Each of the 9 T cell receptor beta chains below was sequenced from the same sample in a study of identical twins. TCRdb re-analysed the 5' RACE reads in MiXCR, keeping a single row per CDR3 protein. The table has about 700,000 distinct CDR3 sequences, roughly 6.2% seen once. The specimen was naive T cells sorted from blood. The receptors here all came from a man younger than 35 in good health.

The chain employs TRBV20-1 and TRBJ1-5, with 7 bases that match TRBD1. Per germline, CDR1 DFQATT and CDR2 SNEGSKA (reference sequence). The ends lost 0 bases at V and 2 bases at J; junction bases unmatched: 7. The CDR3 spans 16 residues. CDR3 sequence reads: CSARDRAGGGNQPQHF. For the CDR3, the DNA is TGCAGTGCTAGAGATCGGGCAGGGGGGGGCAATCAGCCCCAGCATTTT.

This clonotype was seen a handful of times. The rearrangement links TRBV12-3 or TRBV12-4 to TRBJ1-5; D ambiguous. V was pared by 1 base and J by 2 bases, with 9 bases between. The CDR3 has 15 residues. The CDR3 nucleotides read TGTGCCAGCAGTTTAGGGTGGAATGGCAATCAGCCCCAGCATTTT. Protein product: CASSLGWNGNQPQHF.

This clonotype was seen only a few times. The rearrangement joins TRBV3-1 to TRBJ2-1; the match to TRBD2 covers 10 bases. Trimming at V came to 4 bases and at J to 3 bases, leaving 3 bases not matched to a gene. The CDR3 is made up of 15 amino acids. The V gene's germline CDR1 is LGHDT and CDR2 YNNKEL (reference sequence). The CDR3 DNA is TGTGCCAGCAGCCGCGCTAGCGGGAGCTACAATGAGCAGTTCTTC. Its translation is CASSRASGSYNEQFF.

This clonotype has a handful of counts. The chain has TRBV2 and TRBJ2-4, with a weak D call TRBD2 (6 bases). The germline gives CDR1 SNHLY, CDR2 FYNNEI. Trimming pared 1 base from V and 6 bases from J, leaving 13 bases between. This CDR3 spans 15 amino acids. The CDR3 coding sequence is TGTGCCAGCAGTGAAGTGTTGGCGGGGAGAAACATTCAGTACTTC. As protein: CASSEVLAGRNIQYF.

Many counts were recorded for this clonotype. This rearrangement joins TRBV5-5 to TRBJ2-5; D perhaps matches TRBD2 (5 bases). This CDR3 is built from 13 residues. Trimming shortened V by 7 bases and J by 3 bases, and 13 bases separated the two germline ends. The germline V gene has CDR1 SGHKS and CDR2 YYEKEE (reference sequence). The CDR3, as DNA: TGTGCCAGCCACCGCGGGCGGAAAGAGACCCAGTACTTC. This gives the protein CASHRGRKETQYF.

This clonotype was counted once. This chain joins TRBV4-2 and TRBJ2-6; D is tentatively TRBD1 or TRBD2 (5 bases each). Between the trimmed V and J ends, which lost 0 bases and 0 bases, there was a span of 12 bases. Germline CDR1 reads LGHNA; CDR2 reads YNFKEQ. CDR3 size: 18 residues. CDR3 region: CASSQDLRGDSGANVLTF. In DNA form, the CDR3 reads TGTGCCAGCAGCCAAGACCTCCGAGGGGACTCTGGGGCCAACGTCCTGACTTTC.

This clonotype was detected ten times or more. The rearrangement uses TRBV15 and TRBJ1-5; D unclear. The ends were cut back, 5 bases at V and 2 bases at J, with 7 bases in the middle. Germline CDR1 is LNHNV and CDR2 is YYDKDF (reference sequence). The CDR3 contains 13 residues. The CDR3 nucleotides are TGTGCCACCAGCCGGACCGGCAATCAGCCCCAGCATTTT. Protein: CATSRTGNQPQHF.

This clonotype was recorded at least ten times. The V gene is TRBV5-5, the J gene TRBJ2-3; a possible D gene is TRBD2 (6 bases). Germline CDR1 is SGHKS and CDR2 is YYEKEE (reference sequence). The CDR3 has 15 residues. The V end was cut by 4 bases, the J end by 2 bases, with 14 bases between. The CDR3 spells CASSLLWRDTDTQYF. The CDR3 coding sequence is TGTGCCAGCAGCCTCTTGTGGAGGGACACAGATACGCAGTATTTT.

This clonotype was observed many times. The gene calls are TRBV10-3 and TRBJ2-3; the D is unclear. Trimming pared 7 bases from V and 3 bases from J, leaving 8 bases between. Per the germline V gene, CDR1 is ENHRY and CDR2 is SYGVKD. The CDR3 consists of 12 residues. The CDR3 nucleotides are TGTGCCATCAAGGGATTAACAGATACGCAGTATTTT. Translating gives CAIKGLTDTQYF.